The TCR beta chain described here comes from a study of cytomegalovirus exposure and HLA in healthy donors. The CDR3 covers 16 residues. Trimming stripped 2 bases from V and 3 bases from J, with 15 bases between. Germline values: CDR1 SGDLS, CDR2 YYNGEE. PCR primers comprised 60 Vbeta and 13 Jbeta primers. Clones were read by immunoSEQ multiplex PCR, and TCRdb kept only the in-frame ones, dropping some. The sample holds about 130,000 clones, more than 70% seen once. J is TRBJ2-1 and V is TRBV9; maybe TRBD1 (8 bases). The source is a woman aged 30 to 39 in good health and CMV-seropositive. Sample: PBMCs. In DNA, the CDR3 is TGTGCCAGCAGCGTGGGGGGGGGACAGGTCTACAATGAGCAGTTCTTC. It specifies CASSVGGGQVYNEQFF.